The 8 T cell receptor beta chains below come from one sample, sequenced in a study of OX40 agonist ivuxolimab in advanced cancers. Clones were read by immunoSEQ multiplex PCR, and TCRdb kept only the in-frame ones, dropping some. The sample lists 80,000 to 100,000 clones, 87% occurring once. This specimen was CD4+ or CD8+ T cells sorted from blood, taken in a trial of the OX40 agonist ivuxolimab. The receptors come from an adult with an advanced solid tumor such as melanoma, head and neck, liver or kidney cancer.

This clone showed up just once. The V gene is TRBV4-1, the J gene TRBJ2-7; D is ambiguous. Germline assignment: CDR1 MGHRA and CDR2 YSYEKL. The CDR3 is 15 amino acids. The V end lost 1 base, the J end lost 4 bases, and 14 bases lay between the germline ends. CDR3: CASSQGVLREYEQYF. CDR3 DNA sequence: TGCGCCAGCAGCCAAGGGGTCCTCCGTGAATACGAGCAGTACTTC.

The rearrangement uses TRBV18 and TRBJ1-1, with TRBD1 matching over 7 bases. V lost 3 bases and J lost 4; bases outside the gene matches: 5. The CDR3 length is 14 residues. Germline V gene sequence: CDR1 KGHSH, CDR2 LQKENI. The CDR3 DNA reads as TGTGCCAGCTCACCTCGGGGGACAGTCACTGAAGCTTTCTTT. Protein: CASSPRGTVTEAFF.

The chain carries TRBV5-4 and TRBJ2-6; possibly TRBD1 for D (5 bases). Germline values: CDR1 SGHNT, CDR2 YYREEE (reference sequence). The CDR3 is made up of 17 amino acids. V was cut by 2 bases and J by 0 bases, with 12 bases left in between. CDR3 protein: CASSFTGVPSGANVLTF. The CDR3 nucleotides read TGTGCCAGCAGCTTCACAGGAGTCCCCTCTGGGGCCAACGTCCTGACTTTC.

This clone came up once. V and J are TRBV5-1 and TRBJ2-1, with 7 positions matching TRBD2. CDR1 and CDR2 (germline): SGHRS, YFSETQ. The CDR3 length is 15 residues. Trimming cost V 4 bases and J 5 bases; bases outside gene matches: 9. CDR3 DNA: TGCGCCAGCAGCCCGCTTATTGGGGGGGACAATGAGCAGTTCTTC. It codes for CASSPLIGGDNEQFF.

This clone appeared once. This chain uses TRBV18 with TRBJ2-7; D remains ambiguous. V shed 3 bases and J shed 5 bases, with 11 bases lying between them. The CDR3 loop spans 13 amino acids. Looked up from germline, CDR1 is KGHSH and CDR2 is LQKENI. For the CDR3, the DNA is TGTGCCAGCTCACCGGTTGGTGGGGACGAGCAGTACTTC. This encodes CASSPVGGDEQYF.

Turning to this clone: Other DNA variants within this sample encode the same CDR3. The rearrangement joins TRBV18 to TRBJ1-1; 8 positions match TRBD1. This CDR3 region has 14 residues. The V segment lost 2 bases and the J segment 1 base; nucleotides outside the gene matches: 0. Germline loops: CDR1 KGHSH, CDR2 LQKENI. DNA of the CDR3: TGTGCCAGCTCACCAGGGACAGGGAACACTGAAGCTTTCTTT. Amino acid sequence: CASSPGTGNTEAFF.

The chain carries TRBV28 and TRBJ2-7; 9 nucleotides line up with TRBD2. The CDR3 length is 17 residues. Germline lookup yields CDR1 MDHEN and CDR2 SYDVKM. Trimming removed 3 bases from V and 2 bases from J; junction bases left unmatched: 11. CDR3: CASSLAGGTDLTYEQYF. The CDR3 nucleotides are TGTGCCAGCAGTTTGGCGGGGGGGACCGACCTCACCTACGAGCAGTACTTC.

This clone was counted a single time. The chain couples TRBV7-9 to TRBJ2-1, with D perhaps TRBD2 (5 bases). The CDR3 sequence is 14 residues long. V dropped 5 bases and J dropped 5 bases, with 13 bases sitting between them. Per the germline V gene, CDR1 is SEHNR and CDR2 is FQNEAQ (reference sequence). The CDR3 nucleotides read TGTGCCAGCAGCCCCCTGGGGAGCAACAATGAGCAGTTCTTC. It codes for CASSPLGSNNEQFF.